The T cell receptor (beta chain) described here comes from a study of regulatory T cells in long-lasting Graves disease. Time point reported: newly diagnosed GD, antithyroid drugs for less than 3 months. PBMC-derived RNA was used for the TCR library. Patients hailed from an endocrinology department in Xi'an, China. Peripheral blood, around 9 milliliters of it, was drawn into EDTA tubes. Study results and limitations: Persistent Graves' disease cases displayed lower TCR diversity than newly diagnosed ones.

The ends were cut back, 6 bases at V and 7 bases at J, with 21 bases in the middle. CDR1 is DFQATT, CDR2 SNEGSKA, per germline (reference sequence). This CDR3 contains 14 residues. Construction of TCR beta libraries relied on iRepertoire HTBI primers and on Arm-PCR targeting CDR3 regions. One entry per CDR3 protein results from TCRdb running MiXCR on the multiplex PCR reads. The sample has approximately 400,000 distinct CDR3 sequences, less than 20% seen once. To note about this clonotype: Its antigen remains unknown.

J is TRBJ1-1 and V is TRBV20-1; D is uncertain. The sequence was obtained from a female donor with Graves disease. The material sequenced was peripheral blood mononuclear cells (PBMCs), taken at new diagnosis, from a patient treated with antithyroid drugs. DNA for the CDR3: TGCAGTGCCGACCTTAGGACTCAGGCATATGAAGCTTTCTTT. Protein sequence: CSADLRTQAYEAFF.